The entry below describes one T cell receptor beta chain. Clones were sequenced by immunoSEQ multiplex PCR, and TCRdb holds only the in-frame ones, with some missing. The repertoire holds 400,000 to 450,000 clones, 90% seen once, with 0.6% in the top ten. Individuals aged 18 to 89 years were recruited from about two dozen US areas. Recovery among Cohort 3 donors was established by two negative PCRs, clearance, or symptom resolution. This specimen comes from a study of blood T cell repertoires in COVID-19. Turning to the study itself: Both acute and convalescent COVID-19 samples were obtained from the United States, Italy and Spain. T cells, B-cell-depleted T cells, or PBMCs provided the cDNA or gDNA that served as material.

Germline CDR1 and CDR2: SNHLY and FYNNEI. The trim removed 5 bases at V and 9 bases at J, leaving 9 bases unmatched. The CDR3 is 14 amino acids. The receptor was derived from a man between 18 and 35 years old who had recovered from COVID-19. Specimen: PBMCs or T cells enriched from blood (not recorded which). V and J are TRBV2 and TRBJ2-1; 8 bases align to TRBD2. CDR3 sequence (DNA): TGTGCCAGCAGTCGGGAGGGCGGGAGCCCTGAGCAGTTCTTC. It specifies CASSREGGSPEQFF.